This T cell receptor (beta chain) originates from a study of CD8 T cells in ankylosing spondylitis. Study-wide points: A CD8+ phenotype characterized the disease-linked clones, which were relatively rare in peripheral blood. A TCR beta motif of about 8 highly homologous variants seemed to mark ankylosing spondylitis blood.

The sample holds a few counts of this clonotype. Its matching antigen is unknown. Scientists made TCR beta libraries using quantitative 5'-RACE with molecular barcodes. TCRdb re-analysed the 5' RACE reads in MiXCR, keeping a single row per CDR3 protein. Of around 430,000 distinct CDR3 sequences in the sample, approximately 17% were seen once. Germline lookup yields CDR1 SQVTM and CDR2 ANQGSEA. Trimming took 7 bases from V and 2 from J, leaving 16 bases between them. The CDR3 length is 14 residues. Sequencing was done on a sample of blood, either unsorted or a sorted T cell fraction (not recorded which). This TCR came from a male donor with ankylosing spondylitis. The V call is TRBV29-1, the J call TRBJ2-3; D call uncertain. CDR3 sequence: CSATGHQSTDTQYF. CDR3 bases: TGCAGCGCCACTGGGCATCAGTCCACAGATACGCAGTATTTT.